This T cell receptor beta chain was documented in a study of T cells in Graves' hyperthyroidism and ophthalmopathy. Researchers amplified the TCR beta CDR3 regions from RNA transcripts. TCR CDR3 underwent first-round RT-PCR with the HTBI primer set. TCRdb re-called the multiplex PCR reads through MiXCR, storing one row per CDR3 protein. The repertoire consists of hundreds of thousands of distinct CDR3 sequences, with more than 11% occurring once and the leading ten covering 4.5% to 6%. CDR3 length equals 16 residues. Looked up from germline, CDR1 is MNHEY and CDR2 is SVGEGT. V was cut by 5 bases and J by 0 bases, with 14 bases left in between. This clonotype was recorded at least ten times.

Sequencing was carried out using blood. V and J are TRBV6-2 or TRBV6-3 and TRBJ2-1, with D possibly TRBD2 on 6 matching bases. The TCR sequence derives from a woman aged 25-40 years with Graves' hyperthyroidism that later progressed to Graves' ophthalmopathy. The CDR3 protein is CASSDFGSSSYNEQFF. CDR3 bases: TGTGCCAGCAGTGACTTCGGGAGTAGCTCCTACAATGAGCAGTTCTTC.